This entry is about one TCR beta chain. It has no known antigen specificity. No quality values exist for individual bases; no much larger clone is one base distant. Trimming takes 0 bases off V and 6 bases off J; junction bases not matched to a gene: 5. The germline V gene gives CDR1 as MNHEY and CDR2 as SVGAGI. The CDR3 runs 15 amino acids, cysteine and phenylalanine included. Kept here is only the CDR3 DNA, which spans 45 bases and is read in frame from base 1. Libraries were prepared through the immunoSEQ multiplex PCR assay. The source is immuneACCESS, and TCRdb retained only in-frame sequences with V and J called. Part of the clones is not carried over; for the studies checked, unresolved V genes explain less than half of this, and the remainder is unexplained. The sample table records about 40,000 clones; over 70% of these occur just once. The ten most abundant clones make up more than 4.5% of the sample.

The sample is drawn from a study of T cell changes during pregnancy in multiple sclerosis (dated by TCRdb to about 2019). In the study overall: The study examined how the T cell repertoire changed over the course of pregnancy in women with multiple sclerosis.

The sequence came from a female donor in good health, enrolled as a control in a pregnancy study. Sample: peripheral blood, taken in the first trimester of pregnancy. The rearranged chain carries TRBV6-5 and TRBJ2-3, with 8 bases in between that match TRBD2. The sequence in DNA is TGTGCCAGCAGTTACTCGAGTACTAGCGGTGATACGCAGTATTTT. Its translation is CASSYSSTSGDTQYF.